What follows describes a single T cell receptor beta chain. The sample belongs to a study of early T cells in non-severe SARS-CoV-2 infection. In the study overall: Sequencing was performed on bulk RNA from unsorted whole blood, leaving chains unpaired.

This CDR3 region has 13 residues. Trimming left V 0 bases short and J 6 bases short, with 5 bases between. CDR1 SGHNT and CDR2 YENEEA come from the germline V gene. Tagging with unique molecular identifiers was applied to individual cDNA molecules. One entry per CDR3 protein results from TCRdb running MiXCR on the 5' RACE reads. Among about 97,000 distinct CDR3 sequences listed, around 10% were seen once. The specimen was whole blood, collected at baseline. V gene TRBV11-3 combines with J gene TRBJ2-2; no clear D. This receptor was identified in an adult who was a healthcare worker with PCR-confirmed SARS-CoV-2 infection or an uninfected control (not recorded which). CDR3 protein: CASSLEVAGELFF. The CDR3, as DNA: TGTGCCAGCAGCTTAGAGGTGGCCGGGGAGCTGTTTTTT.